The 32 T cell receptor beta chains below all came from one sample that was sequenced in a study of T cells in Graves' hyperthyroidism and ophthalmopathy. It was RNA transcripts that yielded the amplified TCR beta CDR3 regions. The HTBI primer set drove a first-round RT-PCR of the TCR CDR3. TCRdb used MiXCR to reprocess the multiplex PCR reads, holding one entry per CDR3 protein. The data hold about 210,000 distinct CDR3 sequences, with about 17% observed a single time. The sequenced material came from blood. Receptor source: a man aged 35-49 years with Graves' hyperthyroidism.

This chain joins TRBV20-1 and TRBJ2-1, with 9 nucleotides matching TRBD1. Germline CDR1 is DFQATT and CDR2 is SNEGSKA (reference sequence). The CDR3 runs to 13 residues. CDR3 protein: CRIQGARSNEQFF. DNA of the CDR3: TGCAGGATACAGGGGGCGCGTTCCAATGAGCAGTTCTTC.

V and J are TRBV5-1 and TRBJ2-2; D is unclear. Trimming left V 5 bases short and J 1 base short, with 6 bases between. This CDR3 is built from 13 residues. CDR1 and CDR2 (germline): SGHRS, YFSETQ. Written as DNA, the CDR3 is TGCGCCAGCAGTTCGGAGAACACCGGGGAGCTGTTTTTT. Protein sequence: CASSSENTGELFF. Full variable domain (outside the CDR3, taken from reference TRBV5-1 and TRBJ2-2): KAGVTQTPRYLIKTRGQQVTLSCSPISGHRSVSWYQQTPGQGLQFLFEYFSETQRNKGNFPGRFSGRQFSNSRSEMNVSTLELGDSALYLCASSSENTGELFFGEGSRLTVL.

The sample holds many counts of this clonotype. The rearrangement uses TRBV3-1 and TRBJ2-7; a possible D gene is TRBD2 (7 bases). Germline loops: CDR1 LGHDT, CDR2 YNNKEL (reference sequence). This CDR3 has 14 residues. Deletions cut 10 bases from V and 2 bases from J, with 18 bases between. The CDR3 nucleotides are TGTGCCACCACGAGGGGGGGGATGACCTACGAGCAGTACTTC. Its translation is CATTRGGMTYEQYF.

This clonotype was detected a few times. The gene calls are TRBV6-1 and TRBJ2-4; a possible D gene is TRBD1 (6 bases). CDR3 length equals 15 residues. Deletions cut 3 bases from V and 1 base from J, with 10 bases between. Germline CDR1 and CDR2: MNHNS and SASEGT. CDR3 sequence reads: CASSDRQGAKNIQYF. The CDR3 bases are TGTGCCAGCAGTGATCGCCAGGGGGCCAAAAACATTCAGTACTTC.

A few counts support this clonotype. A much larger clone is a single base away; this may be a read error. The chain recombines TRBV28 with TRBJ1-6; D is possibly TRBD1 (5 bases). The V gene's germline CDR1 is MDHEN and CDR2 SYDVKM. V gave up 3 bases and J gave up 10 bases, with 16 bases separating them. The CDR3 covers 15 residues. CDR3 sequence (DNA): TGTGCCAGCAGTTTCGGTGGCAGGGTTCCCTCACCCCTCCACTTT. It encodes CASSFGGRVPSPLHF.

This clonotype appeared many times. The chain employs TRBV7-2 and TRBJ2-7; TRBD2 might be the D (7 bases). The CDR3 length is 18 residues. V gave up 3 bases and J gave up 2 bases, with 23 bases separating them. CDR1 SGHTA and CDR2 FQGNSA come from the germline V gene. The DNA for the CDR3 is TGTGCCAGCAGCTTGAGGGGGGGGGACCTTGACGGGGCCTACGAGCAGTACTTC. As protein: CASSLRGGDLDGAYEQYF.

This clonotype turned up a few times. The chain is built from TRBV9 and TRBJ2-7, with D possibly being TRBD1 (5 bases). Looked up from germline, CDR1 is SGDLS and CDR2 is YYNGEE. Trimming cost V 2 bases and J 3 bases, with 12 bases left between them. This CDR3 contains 14 residues. The CDR3 sequence is CASSVDSRSYEQYF. The CDR3 DNA follows: TGTGCCAGCAGCGTTGACAGCCGTAGCTACGAGCAGTACTTC. Full variable domain (rest looked up from reference TRBV9 and TRBJ2-7): DSGVTQTPKHLITATGQRVTLRCSPRSGDLSVYWYQQSLDQGLQFLIQYYNGEERAKGNILERFSAQQFPDLHSELNLSSLELGDSALYFCASSVDSRSYEQYFGPGTRLTVT.

The V call is TRBV4-3, the J call TRBJ1-6; no clear D gene. CDR1 and CDR2 from the germline V gene are LGHNA and YSLEER. The CDR3 totals 15 residues. The V end was cut by 1 base, the J end by 7 bases, with 11 bases between. CDR3 protein: CASSQGQGPNSPLHF. The CDR3 DNA sequence: TGCGCCAGCAGCCAAGGTCAAGGACCGAATTCACCCCTCCACTTT.

The chain has TRBV7-9 and TRBJ1-2; D remains unclear. CDR3 length equals 10 residues. V was clipped by 10 bases and J by 8 bases, with 11 bases between them. In germline, CDR1 is SEHNR, CDR2 FQNEAQ (reference sequence). The CDR3 DNA follows: TGTGCCACAGCACCCTTCGGCTACACCTTC. This encodes CATAPFGYTF.

This clonotype came up many times. The gene calls are TRBV29-1 and TRBJ1-1; maybe TRBD1 (6 bases). Germline CDR1 and CDR2: SQVTM and ANQGSEA. The V end lost 2 bases, the J end lost 0 bases, and 10 bases lay between the germline ends. The CDR3 runs to 14 residues. CDR3 sequence (DNA): TGCAGCGTTGAACCAGGGGAACTGAACACTGAAGCTTTCTTT. As protein: CSVEPGELNTEAFF.

This clonotype was detected only a few times. The chain is built from TRBV20-1 and TRBJ1-2; D remains unclear. Looked up from germline, CDR1 is DFQATT and CDR2 is SNEGSKA (reference sequence). The CDR3 contains 14 residues. CDR3 sequence (DNA): TGCAGCCCCAACTCCCCACAGAGTTACTATGGCTACACCTTC. It encodes CSPNSPQSYYGYTF.

The J gene is TRBJ1-3, the V gene TRBV2; 7 bases fit TRBD1. CDR3 length: 15 residues. V lost 5 bases, J lost 2 bases, and 6 bases stayed unmatched. Germline CDR1 is SNHLY and CDR2 is FYNNEI. In nucleotides, the CDR3 is TGTGCCAGCAGTTTCCAGGGGGAACCTGGAAACACCATATATTTT. This translates into CASSFQGEPGNTIYF. Filled out from reference TRBV2 and TRBJ1-3, the complete variable domain reads EPEVTQTPSHQVTQMGQEVILRCVPISNHLYFYWYRQILGQKVEFLVSFYNNEISEKSEIFDDQFSVERPDGSNFTLKIRSTKLEDSAMYFCASSFQGEPGNTIYFGEGSWLTVV.

This clonotype was counted only a few times. The chain carries TRBV10-3 and TRBJ1-6; D is unresolved. CDR1 ENHRY and CDR2 SYGVKD come from the germline V gene. Trimming shortened V by 2 bases and J by 10 bases, and 12 bases separated the two germline ends. This CDR3 spans 14 amino acids. The CDR3 loop is CAISEGPGNSPLHF. DNA for the CDR3: TGTGCCATCAGTGAGGGCCCGGGGAACTCACCCCTCCACTTT.

This clonotype came up a few times. This rearrangement joins TRBV15 to TRBJ1-4; D not resolved. CDR3 length equals 15 residues. CDR1 and CDR2 from the germline V gene are LNHNV and YYDKDF (reference sequence). The V end was cut by 4 bases, the J end by 0 bases, with 9 bases between. This CDR3 is CATSINTATNEKLFF. Written as DNA, the CDR3 is TGTGCCACCAGCATAAACACTGCAACTAATGAAAAACTGTTTTTT.

This clonotype has a count of ten or more. This sequence joins TRBV6-1 and TRBJ1-1; TRBD1 is a possible D gene (6 bases). Trimming stripped 6 bases from V and 4 bases from J, with 12 bases between. CDR3 size: 13 residues. CDR1 and CDR2 from the germline V gene are MNHNS and SASEGT. CDR3 bases: TGTGCCAGCAGACAGGGTGCGAGCACTGAAGCTTTCTTT. As protein: CASRQGASTEAFF.

CDR3 in amino acids: CASSSFPGLAGGSYEQYF. CDR3 in DNA: TGTGCCAGCAGTTCCTTCCCCGGACTAGCGGGGGGCTCCTACGAGCAGTACTTC. The gene calls are TRBV6-2 or TRBV6-3 and TRBJ2-7, with 14 nucleotides matching TRBD2. Trimming took 4 bases from V and 0 from J; bases not matched to a gene: 8. Germline lookup yields CDR1 MNHEY and CDR2 SVGEGT. The CDR3 runs to 18 residues.

At least ten counts were recorded for this clonotype. The V gene is TRBV3-1, the J gene TRBJ2-1; no clear D gene. Between the trimmed V and J ends, which lost 1 base and 0 bases, there was a span of 7 bases. The CDR3 runs 15 residues. Germline V gene lookup returns CDR1 LGHDT and CDR2 YNNKEL (reference sequence). The CDR3, as DNA: TGTGCCAGCAGCCAAGGCGGATCCTCCTACAATGAGCAGTTCTTC. Translation gives CASSQGGSSYNEQFF.

The chain links TRBV28 to TRBJ1-2, with 7 bases that match TRBD1. Trimming removed 6 bases from V and 7 bases from J; junction bases left unmatched: 8. Germline lookup yields CDR1 MDHEN and CDR2 SYDVKM. This CDR3 region has 13 residues. CDR3 coding DNA: TGTGCCAGCAGCGGGACAGCAAGTCGTGGCTACACCTTC. Translated, it gives CASSGTASRGYTF.

This clonotype was detected ten times or more. The V call is TRBV7-2, the J call TRBJ1-3; 8 bases line up with TRBD1. V shed 4 bases, J shed 3 bases, and the junction held 5 bases outside the gene matches. Germline V CDR1 and CDR2: SGHTA, FQGNSA. The CDR3 loop spans 15 amino acids. This chain's CDR3 is CASSYVGTGGNTIYF. The CDR3 bases are TGTGCCAGCAGCTACGTCGGGACAGGTGGAAACACCATATATTTT. The entire variable domain, with the rest obtained from reference TRBV7-2 and TRBJ1-3, is as follows: GAGVSQSPSNKVTEKGKDVELRCDPISGHTALYWYRQSLGQGLEFLIYFQGNSAPDKSGLPSDRFSAERTGGSVSTLTIQRTQQEDSAVYLCASSYVGTGGNTIYFGEGSWLTVV.

The rearrangement joins TRBV4-3 to TRBJ2-3; 11 nucleotides agree with TRBD2. Trimming at V came to 2 bases and at J to 3 bases, leaving 4 bases not matched to a gene. CDR1 LGHNA and CDR2 YSLEER come from the germline V gene. This CDR3 is 16 amino acids long. CDR3 DNA: TGCGCCAGCAGCCAAATAGCGGGGGGGCGGACAGATACGCAGTATTTT. As protein: CASSQIAGGRTDTQYF.

This clonotype was seen ten or more times. This chain connects TRBV30 to TRBJ2-5; a weak D match, TRBD2 (6 bases). Germline V CDR1 and CDR2: GTSNPN, SVGIG (reference sequence). The CDR3 is 14 residues long. V lost 4 bases to trimming and J lost 4 bases, with 16 bases between them. The CDR3 loop reads CAWKEGRPTETQYF. CDR3 bases: TGTGCCTGGAAGGAGGGCAGGCCCACAGAGACCCAGTACTTC.

This clonotype was found many times. The chain employs TRBV7-6 and TRBJ2-3; TRBD2 aligns across 7 bases. This CDR3 contains 12 residues. The germline CDR1 and CDR2 sequences are SGHVS and FNYEAQ. V was pared by 6 bases and J by 12 bases, with 9 bases of the junction left unmatched. This chain's CDR3 is CASSSGRGNQYF. In nucleotides, the CDR3 is TGTGCCAGCAGTTCGGGGCGGGGGAATCAGTATTTT.

There are many counts of this clonotype. The V and J genes are TRBV3-1 and TRBJ1-2; 7 bases fit TRBD1. V shed 3 bases, J shed 4 bases, and the junction held 8 bases outside the gene matches. CDR1 is LGHDT, CDR2 YNNKEL, per germline (reference sequence). CDR3 length: 15 residues. The CDR3 region has the DNA TGTGCCAGCAGCCATGGGGACAGATATCTCTATGGCTACACCTTC. Its protein is CASSHGDRYLYGYTF.

This clonotype was seen repeatedly, ten times or more. The chain joins TRBV11-2 to TRBJ2-3; weak D call: TRBD2 (6 bases). The CDR3 contains 15 residues. Germline V gives CDR1 SGHAT, CDR2 FQNNGV. V lost 5 bases and J 1 base, leaving 13 bases between the germline ends. CDR3 nucleotide sequence: TGTGCCAGCAGCCCGGGCCGCGGGGGCACAGATACGCAGTATTTT. Its translation: CASSPGRGGTDTQYF.

This clonotype was seen ten or more times. The chain joins TRBV20-1 to TRBJ1-1; D is unresolved. Germline CDR1 and CDR2: DFQATT and SNEGSKA (reference sequence). V lost 0 bases, J lost 4 bases, and 15 bases lay in between. The CDR3 is 15 amino acids. The CDR3: CSAREVSRKSTEAFF. In DNA, the CDR3 is TGCAGTGCTAGAGAGGTGAGCAGGAAGAGCACTGAAGCTTTCTTT.

This clonotype occurred a few times. The chain carries TRBV29-1 and TRBJ1-2; D not certain. V lost 7 bases and J lost 2, with 8 bases in between. The CDR3 contains 11 residues. Looked up from germline, CDR1 is SQVTM and CDR2 is ANQGSEA. CDR3 DNA: TGCAGCGCCCGGGAGAACTATGGCTACACCTTC. This translates into CSARENYGYTF.

The chain links TRBV5-8 to TRBJ1-2; D call uncertain. Per germline, CDR1 SGHTS and CDR2 YDEGEE. V was trimmed by 3 bases and J by 12 bases, leaving 15 bases between them. This CDR3 is 12 amino acids long. CDR3 in amino acids: CASSSALARDTF. In nucleotides, the CDR3 is TGTGCCAGCAGCTCCGCGCTGGCGCGCGACACCTTC. Full variable domain (rest looked up from reference TRBV5-8 and TRBJ1-2): EAGVTQSPTHLIKTRGQQATLRCSPISGHTSVYWYQQALGLGLQFLLWYDEGEERNRGNFPPRFSGRQFPNYSSELNVNALELEDSALYLCASSSALARDTFGSGTRLTVV.

The rearrangement joins TRBV7-2 to TRBJ2-1; TRBD2 matches at 12 bases. The germline V gene has CDR1 SGHTA and CDR2 FQGNSA. This CDR3 has 14 amino acids. Trimming at V came to 4 bases and at J to 8 bases, leaving 3 bases not matched to a gene. The CDR3 loop reads CASSSGLAGYEQFF. Here the CDR3 DNA reads TGTGCCAGCAGCTCCGGACTAGCGGGATATGAGCAGTTCTTC.

The CDR3 coding sequence is TGTGCCAGCAGCAAACCGCAGCGGGGGGTGACCGGGGAGCTGTTTTTT. It specifies CASSKPQRGVTGELFF. The chain uses TRBV5-4 and TRBJ2-2; 9 bases are a match to TRBD2. With V trimmed by 4 bases and J by 5 bases, 9 bases remained unmatched. This CDR3 region has 16 residues. Germline V gene lookup returns CDR1 SGHNT and CDR2 YYREEE (reference sequence).

V is TRBV19 and J is TRBJ1-1; possible D gene TRBD1, 5 bases. Germline CDR1 and CDR2: LNHDA and SQIVND (reference sequence). The CDR3 runs 14 residues. The V gene lost 4 bases and the J gene lost 4 bases, with 13 bases spanning the gap. CDR3 protein: CASSTRGLGTEAFF. CDR3 in DNA: TGTGCCAGTAGTACTAGGGGTTTGGGCACTGAAGCTTTCTTT.

This clonotype was counted ten times or more. The chain uses TRBV12-3 or TRBV12-4 and TRBJ1-1, with TRBD1 identical over 7 bases. Trimming removed 5 bases from V and 4 bases from J; junction bases left unmatched: 7. This CDR3 is built from 14 residues. The CDR3 is CASSLRQGVTEAFF. The DNA for the CDR3 is TGTGCCAGCAGTCTCCGACAGGGTGTCACTGAAGCTTTCTTT.

This clonotype was counted ten times or more. The genes are TRBV3-1 and TRBJ1-2, with D uncertain. Trimming pared 4 bases from V and 5 bases from J, leaving 11 bases between. CDR3 length equals 13 residues. Germline loops: CDR1 LGHDT, CDR2 YNNKEL (reference sequence). CDR3 residues: CASSPASMYGYTF. DNA of the CDR3: TGTGCCAGCAGCCCAGCGAGTATGTATGGCTACACCTTC. Based on the CDR3 plus reference TRBV3-1 and TRBJ1-2, the full variable domain is DTAVSQTPKYLVTQMGNDKSIKCEQNLGHDTMYWYKQDSKKFLKIMFSYNNKELIINETVPNRFSPKSPDKAHLNLHINSLELGDSAVYFCASSPASMYGYTFGSGTRLTVV.